This record looks at one T cell receptor beta chain sequence and its context. These data belong to a study of T cell responses to AZD1222 COVID-19 vaccine. Profiled with immunoSEQ multiplex PCR; TCRdb holds only in-frame clones, not every one. The repertoire holds 200,000 to 250,000 clones, with more than 85% as singletons. CDR1 MDHEN and CDR2 SYDVKM come from the germline V gene. Germline trimming cut 7 bases from V and 4 bases from J; bases unmatched to any gene: 3. The CDR3 totals 14 residues. The TCR sequence derives from an adult in good health. The rearrangement uses TRBV28 and TRBJ1-5, with 11 bases lining up with TRBD1. Material: peripheral blood, obtained on day 0 of MenACWY control vaccination. The CDR3 reads CASNGDRGNQPQHF. The CDR3 bases are TGTGCCAGCAATGGGGACAGGGGGAATCAGCCCCAGCATTTT.